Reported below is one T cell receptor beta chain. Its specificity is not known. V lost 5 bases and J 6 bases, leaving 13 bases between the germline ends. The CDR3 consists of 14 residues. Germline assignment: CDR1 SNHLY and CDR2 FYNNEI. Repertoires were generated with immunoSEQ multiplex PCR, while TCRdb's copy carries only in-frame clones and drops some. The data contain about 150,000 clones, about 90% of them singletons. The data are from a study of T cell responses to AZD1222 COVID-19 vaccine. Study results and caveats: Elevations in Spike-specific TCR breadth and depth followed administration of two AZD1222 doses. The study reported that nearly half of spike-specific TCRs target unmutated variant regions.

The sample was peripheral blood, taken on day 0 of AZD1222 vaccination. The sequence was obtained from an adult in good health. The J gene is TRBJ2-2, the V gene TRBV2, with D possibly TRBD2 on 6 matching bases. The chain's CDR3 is CASSFRGDAGELFF. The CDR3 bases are TGTGCCAGCAGTTTTCGCGGGGATGCCGGGGAGCTGTTTTTT. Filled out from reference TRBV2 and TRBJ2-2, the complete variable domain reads EPEVTQTPSHQVTQMGQEVILRCVPISNHLYFYWYRQILGQKVEFLVSFYNNEISEKSEIFDDQFSVERPDGSNFTLKIRSTKLEDSAMYFCASSFRGDAGELFFGEGSRLTVL.